A selection of T cell receptor beta chains follows, all from one sample in a study of CD8 T cells in ankylosing spondylitis. TCRdb redid the calling of the 5' RACE reads with MiXCR, one entry per CDR3 protein. Among about 800,000 distinct CDR3 sequences listed, roughly 12% were seen once. Sequencing input: blood, either unsorted or a sorted T cell fraction (not recorded which). The receptors were sampled from a male donor with ankylosing spondylitis. Both conserved end residues are part of each CDR3. Each record gives: V gene, D gene, clone size, J gene, CDR3 DNA, CDR3 protein. A D gene is named only where the DNA matches it firmly. Only some rows state a clone size, as once, few, many or a class for expanded clones.

v_gene: TRBV5-1
d_gene: .
abundance: .
j_gene: TRBJ1-1
CDR3nt: TGCGCCAGCAGCCTGGCCAGAATTGGAACTGAAGCTTTCTTT
CDR3aa: CASSLARIGTEAFF

v_gene: TRBV27
d_gene: TRBD1
abundance: few
j_gene: TRBJ1-2
CDR3nt: TGTGCCAGCAGTTTCCGGACAGGGTTTGGCTACACCTTC
CDR3aa: CASSFRTGFGYTF

v_gene: TRBV29-1
d_gene: .
abundance: few
j_gene: TRBJ2-5
CDR3nt: TGCAGCGCCAGACACCGGGAGACCCAGTACTTC
CDR3aa: CSARHRETQYF

v_gene: TRBV2
d_gene: TRBD1
abundance: .
j_gene: TRBJ2-5
CDR3nt: TGTGCCAGCAGTGAGTCGGGACAGGGGACCCAGTACTTC
CDR3aa: CASSESGQGTQYF

v_gene: TRBV20-1
d_gene: TRBD1
abundance: few
j_gene: TRBJ2-7
CDR3nt: TGCAGTGCTCCTAACCCAATCTCTCCGGGACAGGCGTCCTACGAGCAGTACTTC
CDR3aa: CSAPNPISPGQASYEQYF

v_gene: TRBV20-1
d_gene: .
abundance: .
j_gene: TRBJ2-5
CDR3nt: TGCAGTGCTAGGGTCGGCGGCCACCGAGGGCTAGAGGGGACCCAGTACTTC
CDR3aa: CSARVGGHRGLEGTQYF

v_gene: TRBV12-3/TRBV12-4
d_gene: TRBD1
abundance: few
j_gene: TRBJ2-7
CDR3nt: TGTGCCAGCAGGCCAAGACAGGGTAGAGGGTACGAGCAGTACTTC
CDR3aa: CASRPRQGRGYEQYF

v_gene: TRBV27
d_gene: .
abundance: .
j_gene: TRBJ2-7
CDR3nt: TGTGCCAGCAGTTCTCAGGGTTCCCCCTACGAGCAGTACTTC
CDR3aa: CASSSQGSPYEQYF

v_gene: TRBV20-1
d_gene: .
abundance: .
j_gene: TRBJ2-3
CDR3nt: TGCAGTTCCACCGGGACTTTGGATACGCAGTATTTT
CDR3aa: CSSTGTLDTQYF

v_gene: TRBV6-1
d_gene: TRBD1
abundance: few
j_gene: TRBJ2-7
CDR3nt: TGTGCCAGCAGTCCATTCGGGACAGGGAGTTTTAAGCAGTACTTC
CDR3aa: CASSPFGTGSFKQYF

v_gene: TRBV7-2
d_gene: .
abundance: many
j_gene: TRBJ1-6
CDR3nt: TGTGCCAGCAGTTTCCGACAGGCCTATAATTCACCCCTCCACTTT
CDR3aa: CASSFRQAYNSPLHF

v_gene: TRBV7-2
d_gene: .
abundance: few
j_gene: TRBJ2-2
CDR3nt: TGTGCCAGCAAACAACAGGGCGTGTCCGGGGAGCTGTTTTTT
CDR3aa: CASKQQGVSGELFF

v_gene: TRBV20-1
d_gene: .
abundance: .
j_gene: TRBJ2-3
CDR3nt: TGCAGTGCACTCCAACGTTCCTTGGCTAGATTT
CDR3aa: CSALQRSLARF

v_gene: TRBV6-1
d_gene: .
abundance: .
j_gene: TRBJ2-3
CDR3nt: TGTGCCAGCAGTCAACAGGGCGGTAACACAGATACGCAGTATTTT
CDR3aa: CASSQQGGNTDTQYF

v_gene: TRBV24-1
d_gene: TRBD2
abundance: .
j_gene: TRBJ2-1
CDR3nt: TGTGCCACCAGTGACGCCGGGACTAGCGGGAGCCATGAGCAGTTCTTC
CDR3aa: CATSDAGTSGSHEQFF

v_gene: TRBV20-1
d_gene: TRBD1
abundance: few
j_gene: TRBJ1-2
CDR3nt: TGCAGTGCTAGGAATTTTGGGGGGACAGGGGGCATGTTCTATGGCTACACCTTC
CDR3aa: CSARNFGGTGGMFYGYTF

v_gene: TRBV7-9
d_gene: .
abundance: few
j_gene: TRBJ2-1
CDR3nt: TGTGCCGTACCAAGGGAAGGGACGTGGGACAATGAGCAGTTCTTC
CDR3aa: CAVPREGTWDNEQFF

v_gene: TRBV12-3/TRBV12-4
d_gene: .
abundance: .
j_gene: TRBJ2-3
CDR3nt: TGTGCCAGCAGCCCCCTGGGGAGCCTTGCAGATACGCAGTATTTT
CDR3aa: CASSPLGSLADTQYF

v_gene: TRBV6-5
d_gene: .
abundance: many
j_gene: TRBJ1-2
CDR3nt: TGTGCCAGCAGTTACTCGATACCGAGCTATGGCTACACCTTC
CDR3aa: CASSYSIPSYGYTF

v_gene: TRBV20-1
d_gene: TRBD2
abundance: .
j_gene: TRBJ2-7
CDR3nt: TGCAGTGCTAGAGATAGGAAGCGGGGGGCTGGGGAGCAGTACTTC
CDR3aa: CSARDRKRGAGEQYF

v_gene: TRBV6-1
d_gene: TRBD1
abundance: few
j_gene: TRBJ1-1
CDR3nt: TGTGCCAGCAGCACCCGGGACAGAAGAAAAGCTTTCTTT
CDR3aa: CASSTRDRRKAFF

v_gene: TRBV29-1
d_gene: .
abundance: .
j_gene: TRBJ2-2
CDR3nt: TGCAGCGTTATGGTTCAGGCCGGGGAGCTGTTTTTT
CDR3aa: CSVMVQAGELFF

v_gene: TRBV7-9
d_gene: .
abundance: .
j_gene: TRBJ1-2
CDR3nt: TGTGCCAGCAGCTCCCGGGCTGGGGTCGGCTACACCTTC
CDR3aa: CASSSRAGVGYTF

v_gene: TRBV20-1
d_gene: TRBD2
abundance: many
j_gene: TRBJ2-7
CDR3nt: TGCAGTGCTTTACCGGGGACTAGCGGGGGGCCCGAGCAGTACTTC
CDR3aa: CSALPGTSGGPEQYF

v_gene: TRBV7-2
d_gene: .
abundance: .
j_gene: TRBJ1-2
CDR3nt: TGTGCCAGCAGCTTAGGGAGCAGGGACCTAAACTATGGCTACACCTTC
CDR3aa: CASSLGSRDLNYGYTF

v_gene: TRBV20-1
d_gene: TRBD2
abundance: .
j_gene: TRBJ2-3
CDR3nt: TGCAGTGCGGGGAAGATAGCGGGGGGAGCAGATACGCAGTATTTT
CDR3aa: CSAGKIAGGADTQYF

v_gene: TRBV12-3/TRBV12-4
d_gene: .
abundance: .
j_gene: TRBJ1-1
CDR3nt: TGTGCCAGCATCGATTACGACAGGTACACTGAAGCTTTCTTT
CDR3aa: CASIDYDRYTEAFF

v_gene: TRBV20-1
d_gene: TRBD1
abundance: few
j_gene: TRBJ1-6
CDR3nt: TGCAGTGCTTTGATACAGGGGAATTCACCCCTCCACTTT
CDR3aa: CSALIQGNSPLHF

v_gene: TRBV20-1
d_gene: .
abundance: .
j_gene: TRBJ2-4
CDR3nt: TGCAGTGCTAGTCCAGGAGGAAACATTCAGTACTTC
CDR3aa: CSASPGGNIQYF